The 21 T cell receptor beta chains below were found in one sample sequenced in a study of OX40 agonist ivuxolimab in advanced cancers. Assay used: immunoSEQ multiplex PCR; TCRdb lists only in-frame clones, some missing. Found here are tens of thousands of clones, about nine tenths of them singletons; the top ten hold approximately 2.6%. The sample was CD4+ or CD8+ T cells sorted from blood, taken in a trial of the OX40 agonist ivuxolimab. The receptors here all came from an adult with an advanced solid tumor such as melanoma, head and neck, liver or kidney cancer.

This CDR3 reads CASSEIRGRTDTQYF. CDR3 nucleotides: TGCGCCAGCAGTGAGATCCGAGGTCGCACAGATACGCAGTATTTT. The V gene is TRBV10-2, the J gene TRBJ2-3; D ambiguous. The germline V gene encodes CDR1 WSHSY and CDR2 SAAADI. The germline V and J ends were trimmed by 2 bases and 1 base, with 10 bases remaining between them. This CDR3 spans 15 amino acids.

Turning to this clone: Other DNA sequences within the sample encode an identical CDR3. The chain employs TRBV4-3 and TRBJ1-2, with TRBD1 matching over 9 bases. V was clipped by 0 bases and J by 8 bases; unmatched bases: 7. The germline V gene encodes CDR1 LGHNA and CDR2 YSLEER. This CDR3 region has 15 residues. The CDR3 spells CASSQELQGAYGYTF. The CDR3 DNA reads TGCGCCAGCAGCCAAGAATTACAGGGGGCTTACGGCTACACCTTC.

The rearrangement links TRBV7-3 to TRBJ1-3; maybe TRBD1 (5 bases). The germline gives CDR1 SGHTA, CDR2 FQGTGA. The V end lost 4 bases, the J end lost 5 bases, and 18 bases lay between the germline ends. This CDR3 has 16 residues. The CDR3 is CASSSDGRENRNTIYF. Written as DNA, the CDR3 is TGTGCCAGCAGCTCCGACGGCAGGGAAAATCGAAACACCATATATTTT.

The chain employs TRBV5-6 and TRBJ1-2; D is perhaps TRBD1 (6 bases). This CDR3 has 15 amino acids. Trimming removed 3 bases from V and 1 base from J, with 13 bases in between. Germline V gene data show CDR1 as SGHDT and CDR2 as YYEEEE. The CDR3 DNA sequence: TGTGCCAGCAGCTATTACGACAGGCTTAACTATGGCTACACCTTC. It yields the protein CASSYYDRLNYGYTF.

Here the CDR3 reads CASSFGGGSTYNEQFF. Written as DNA, the CDR3 is TGTGCCAGCAGCTTCGGGGGCGGGAGTACCTACAATGAGCAGTTCTTC. V usage is TRBV7-8 and J usage is TRBJ2-1; D is perhaps TRBD2 (7 bases). Germline CDR1 and CDR2: SGHVS and FQNEAQ. V was pared by 3 bases and J by 2 bases, with 14 bases between. The CDR3 covers 16 residues.

The rearrangement links TRBV7-9 to TRBJ1-3; maybe TRBD1 (5 bases). In germline, CDR1 is SEHNR, CDR2 FQNEAQ (reference sequence). CDR3 length: 14 residues. The V end was cut by 6 bases, the J end by 4 bases, with 13 bases between. The CDR3 spells CASRLTESGNTIYF. CDR3 DNA sequence: TGTGCCAGCAGGCTGACAGAATCCGGAAACACCATATATTTT.

The J gene is TRBJ1-2, the V gene TRBV28; 8 positions match TRBD1. Germline V gene data show CDR1 as MDHEN and CDR2 as SYDVKM. The V and J ends lost 6 bases and 7 bases, in that order; junction bases with no gene match: 10. This CDR3 is 14 amino acids long. The CDR3 loop reads CASSRQGQGGGYTF. Written as DNA, the CDR3 is TGTGCCAGCAGCCGTCAAGGACAGGGAGGTGGCTACACCTTC.

The gene calls are TRBV6-5 and TRBJ2-3; no reliable D call. The V and J ends lost 3 bases and 2 bases respectively, with 9 bases between them. The germline CDR1 and CDR2 sequences are MNHEY and SVGAGI. This CDR3 has 14 amino acids. In nucleotides, the CDR3 is TGTGCCAGCAGTTATAGCCCTGCCACAGATACGCAGTATTTT. Its translation: CASSYSPATDTQYF.

The rearrangement joins TRBV11-3 to TRBJ2-5; D may be TRBD2 (6 bases). Germline V lookup: CDR1 SGHNT, CDR2 YENEEA. V was clipped by 7 bases and J by 4 bases, with 16 bases between them. The CDR3 is 14 residues long. Here the CDR3 reads CASTAPGRRETQYF. CDR3 DNA sequence: TGTGCCAGCACCGCGCCGGGGAGGAGAGAGACCCAGTACTTC.

J is TRBJ2-7 and V is TRBV6-6; D possibly corresponds to TRBD2 (5 bases). The CDR3 consists of 13 residues. Per germline, CDR1 MNHNY and CDR2 SVGAGI (reference sequence). Trimming took off 6 bases at V and 3 bases at J, with 12 bases between the two ends. CDR3 residues: CASSPRRGYEQYF. In nucleotides, the CDR3 is TGTGCCAGCAGCCCACGACGGGGCTACGAGCAGTACTTC.

This sequence joins TRBV2 and TRBJ2-1, with TRBD1 identical over 7 bases. CDR1 is SNHLY, CDR2 FYNNEI, per germline. The length of the CDR3 is 12 residues. V lost 7 bases, J lost 9 bases, and 6 bases stayed unmatched. For the CDR3, the DNA is TGTGCCAGCACACTAGGGGGCGGTGAGCAGTTCTTC. This sequence encodes CASTLGGGEQFF.

CDR3 protein: CASSLPGSSNNIQYF. The CDR3 nucleotides are TGTGCCAGCAGTTTACCCGGGTCATCAAATAACATTCAGTACTTC. The chain is built from TRBV28 and TRBJ2-4, with unresolved D. The germline CDR1 and CDR2 sequences are MDHEN and SYDVKM. The V gene lost 2 bases and the J gene lost 7 bases, with 15 bases spanning the gap. The CDR3 covers 15 residues.

CDR3 bases: TGCGCCAGCAGCTTGAAGGGACGGACCTACGAGCAGTACTTC. This gives the protein CASSLKGRTYEQYF. The rearrangement joins TRBV5-1 to TRBJ2-7; D is tentatively TRBD1 or TRBD2 (5 bases each). Germline CDR1 and CDR2: SGHRS and YFSETQ. CDR3 length: 14 amino acids. Trimming removed 1 base at V and 2 bases at J, with 10 bases between.

J is TRBJ2-1 and V is TRBV27; D may be TRBD2 (5 bases). Germline assignment: CDR1 MNHEY and CDR2 SMNVEV (reference sequence). Trimming removed 5 bases at V and 9 bases at J, with 11 bases between. This CDR3 region has 12 residues. CDR3 region: CASSPGVGEQFF. The CDR3 DNA follows: TGTGCCAGCAGTCCCGGGGTTGGTGAGCAGTTCTTC.

V is TRBV7-8 and J is TRBJ2-4; 14 bases map to TRBD2. The CDR3 sequence is 16 residues long. With 1 base clipped from V and 7 bases from J, the junction kept 3 bases outside the gene matches. CDR1 and CDR2 (germline): SGHVS, FQNEAQ. CDR3 amino acids: CASSLGRLAGGNIQYF. The CDR3 nucleotides read TGTGCCAGCAGCTTAGGTCGACTAGCGGGGGGGAACATTCAGTACTTC.

V gene TRBV10-3 combines with J gene TRBJ2-1; 11 nucleotides align to TRBD1. V lost 10 bases to trimming and J lost 10 bases; unmatched junction nucleotides: 9. The CDR3 has 13 amino acids. Germline V gene lookup returns CDR1 ENHRY and CDR2 SYGVKD. DNA of the CDR3: TGTGCCACCTCAGTGGGACAGGGGGTCGAGCAGTTCTTC. Translation gives CATSVGQGVEQFF.

This clone appeared once. The chain recombines TRBV29-1 with TRBJ2-1; tentatively, D is TRBD1 or TRBD2 (5 bases each). Germline V gene data show CDR1 as SQVTM and CDR2 as ANQGSEA. The CDR3 is 13 amino acids. V was cut by 6 bases and J by 9 bases, with 18 bases left in between. The CDR3 loop reads CSVGGTPVGEQFF. Here the CDR3 DNA reads TGCAGCGTCGGTGGGACCCCAGTCGGTGAGCAGTTCTTC.

V and J are TRBV7-2 and TRBJ2-7, with a tentative D call TRBD1 (8 bases). Germline V gives CDR1 SGHTA, CDR2 FQGNSA. Trimming left V 4 bases short and J 9 bases short, with 19 bases between. There are 14 residues in the CDR3. The CDR3 reads CASSYQGASGGQYF. DNA for the CDR3: TGTGCCAGCAGCTATCAGGGGGCCTCGGGAGGGCAGTACTTC.

This chain uses TRBV9 with TRBJ1-2; D unresolved. Trimming removed 0 bases at V and 4 bases at J, with 10 bases between. Germline V lookup: CDR1 SGDLS, CDR2 YYNGEE. CDR3 length equals 14 residues. For the CDR3, the DNA is TGTGCCAGCAGCGTAGGCGGGGAGATCTATGGCTACACCTTC. Its translation: CASSVGGEIYGYTF. Full variable domain (outside the CDR3, taken from reference TRBV9 and TRBJ1-2): DSGVTQTPKHLITATGQRVTLRCSPRSGDLSVYWYQQSLDQGLQFLIQYYNGEERAKGNILERFSAQQFPDLHSELNLSSLELGDSALYFCASSVGGEIYGYTFGSGTRLTVV.

The chain joins TRBV2 to TRBJ2-1; 9 nucleotides line up with TRBD1. V trimming: 3 bases; J trimming: 4 bases; junction bases outside the gene matches: 7. Germline lookup yields CDR1 SNHLY and CDR2 FYNNEI. This CDR3 is built from 16 residues. CDR3 in amino acids: CASSDLTQGAYNEQFF. The CDR3 region has the DNA TGTGCCAGCAGTGATTTAACACAGGGGGCTTACAATGAGCAGTTCTTC.

The V and J genes are TRBV19 and TRBJ1-5; D is possibly TRBD1 (5 bases). Trimming removed 3 bases from V and 0 bases from J, with 15 bases in between. CDR3 length equals 17 residues. In germline, CDR1 is LNHDA, CDR2 SQIVND (reference sequence). This CDR3 reads CASSIPTGGYSNQPQHF. CDR3 sequence (DNA): TGTGCCAGTAGTATTCCTACGGGGGGTTATAGCAATCAGCCCCAGCATTTT.